This T cell receptor (beta chain) is from a study of blood T cell repertoires in COVID-19. For the study at large: Whether acute or convalescent, the COVID-19 samples came from the United States, Italy and Spain. PBMCs, B-cell-depleted T cells, or T cells provided the cDNA or gDNA that made up the material.

The germline V and J ends were trimmed by 4 bases and 1 base, with 4 bases remaining between them. Germline CDR1 is MDHEN and CDR2 is SYDVKM. The CDR3 runs to 12 residues. How the authors handled the data: Reference gene primer amplification in the assay estimated nucleated cell counts. TCRdb keeps only in-frame clones here, not all; method: immunoSEQ multiplex PCR. D and trimming were read from the DNA, whereas the V and J calls and clone size are those reported in that table. The sample carries 240,000 or so clones, 70% to 75% recorded once. The chain combines TRBV28 with TRBJ1-2; no clear D. The receptor comes from a woman of 80 years or more with acute or convalescent COVID-19. Source material: peripheral blood. This CDR3 reads CASSSNNYGYTF. The CDR3 DNA sequence: TGTGCCAGCAGTTCTAATAACTATGGCTACACCTTC.